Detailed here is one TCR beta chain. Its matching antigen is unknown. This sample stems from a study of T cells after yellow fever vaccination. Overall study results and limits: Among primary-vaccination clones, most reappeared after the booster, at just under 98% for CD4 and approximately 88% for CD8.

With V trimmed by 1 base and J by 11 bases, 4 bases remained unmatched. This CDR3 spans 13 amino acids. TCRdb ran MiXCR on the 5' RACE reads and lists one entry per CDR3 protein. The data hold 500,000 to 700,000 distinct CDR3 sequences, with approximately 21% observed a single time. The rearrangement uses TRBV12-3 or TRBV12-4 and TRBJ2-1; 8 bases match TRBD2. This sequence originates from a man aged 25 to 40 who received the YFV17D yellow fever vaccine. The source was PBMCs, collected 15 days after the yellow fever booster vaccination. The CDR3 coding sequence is TGTGCCAGCAGTTTAGTCGGGGGGGGGAAGCAGTTCTTC. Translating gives CASSLVGGGKQFF.